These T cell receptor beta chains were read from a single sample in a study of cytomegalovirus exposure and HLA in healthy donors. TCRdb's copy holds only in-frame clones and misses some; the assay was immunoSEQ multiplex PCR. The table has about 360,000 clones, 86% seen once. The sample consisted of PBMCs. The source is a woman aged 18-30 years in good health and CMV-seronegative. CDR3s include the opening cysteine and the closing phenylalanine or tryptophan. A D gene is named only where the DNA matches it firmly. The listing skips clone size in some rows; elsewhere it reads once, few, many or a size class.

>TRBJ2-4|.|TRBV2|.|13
CASSAASQGIQYF
TGTGCCAGCAGTGCCGCCAGTCAGGGAATTCAGTACTTC
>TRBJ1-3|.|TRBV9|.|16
CASSVAYRSSGNTIYF
TGTGCCAGCAGCGTAGCATACAGGAGCTCTGGAAACACCATATATTTT
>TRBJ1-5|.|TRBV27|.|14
CASSLQDRDQPQHF
TGTGCCAGCAGTTTACAGGACAGAGATCAGCCCCAGCATTTT
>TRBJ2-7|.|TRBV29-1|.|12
CSGGDFAYEQYF
TGCAGCGGGGGGGACTTTGCCTACGAGCAGTACTTC
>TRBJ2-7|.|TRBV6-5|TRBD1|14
CASSQVQGAYEQYF
TGTGCCAGCAGTCAGGTACAGGGGGCCTACGAGCAGTACTTC
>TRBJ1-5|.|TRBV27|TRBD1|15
CASSLTGASNQPQHF
TGTGCCAGCAGTTTAACAGGGGCTAGCAATCAGCCCCAGCATTTT
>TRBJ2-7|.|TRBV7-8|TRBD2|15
CASSLTPGLAVEQYF
TGTGCCAGCAGCTTGACCCCGGGACTAGCTGTCGAGCAGTACTTC
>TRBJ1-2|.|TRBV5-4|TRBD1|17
CASSLPGQGASSYGYTF
TGTGCCAGCAGCTTGCCGGGACAGGGGGCTTCATCCTATGGCTACACCTTC
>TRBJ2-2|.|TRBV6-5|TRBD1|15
CASIPGTGAPGELFF
TGTGCCAGCATTCCCGGGACAGGGGCCCCCGGGGAGCTGTTTTTT
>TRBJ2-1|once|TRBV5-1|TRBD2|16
CASIEDGLAGANEQFF
TGCGCCAGCATTGAGGACGGACTAGCGGGGGCAAATGAGCAGTTCTTC
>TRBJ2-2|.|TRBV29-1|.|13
CSVEVSNTGELFF
TGCAGCGTTGAGGTTAGTAACACCGGGGAGCTGTTTTTT
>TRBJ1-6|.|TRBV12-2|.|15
CASRLRGRDNSPLHF
TGTGCAAGTCGCCTCCGGGGTAGGGATAATTCACCCCTCCACTTT
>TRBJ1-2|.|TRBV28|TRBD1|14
CASSPGTGNYGYTF
TGTGCCAGCAGTCCCGGGACAGGAAACTATGGCTACACCTTC
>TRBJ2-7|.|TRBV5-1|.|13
CASSPTGAYEQYF
TGCGCCAGCAGCCCGACAGGAGCCTACGAGCAGTACTTC
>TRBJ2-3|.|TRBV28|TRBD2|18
CASTRPSGFDWDTDTQYF
TGTGCCAGCACTAGACCTAGCGGGTTTGACTGGGACACAGATACGCAGTATTTT
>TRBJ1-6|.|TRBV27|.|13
CASSFGGDSPLHF
TGTGCCAGCAGTTTTGGCGGGGATTCACCCCTCCACTTT
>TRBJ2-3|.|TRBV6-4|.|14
CASSERGSTDTQYF
TGTGCCAGCAGTGAGAGAGGGAGCACAGATACGCAGTATTTT
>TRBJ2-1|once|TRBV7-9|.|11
CASSRFNEQFF
TGTGCCAGCAGTCGGTTCAATGAGCAGTTCTTC
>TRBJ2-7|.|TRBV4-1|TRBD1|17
CASSRQPGQGSSYEQYF
TGCGCCAGCAGCCGACAACCGGGACAGGGGAGTTCCTACGAGCAGTACTTC
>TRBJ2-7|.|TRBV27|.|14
CASSFGGYLGEQYF
TGTGCCAGCAGTTTTGGGGGGTACCTCGGCGAGCAGTACTTC
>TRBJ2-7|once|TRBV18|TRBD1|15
CASSPTLQGTYEQYF
TGTGCCAGCTCACCAACGCTACAGGGGACCTACGAGCAGTACTTC
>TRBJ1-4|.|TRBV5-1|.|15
CASTLSGDVPRKLFF
TGCGCCAGTACTCTTTCAGGGGATGTGCCGCGAAAACTGTTTTTT
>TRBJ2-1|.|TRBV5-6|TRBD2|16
CASSLAGAGGPNEQFF
TGTGCCAGCAGCTTGGCCGGTGCGGGAGGGCCGAATGAGCAGTTCTTC
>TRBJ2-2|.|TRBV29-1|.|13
CSVSQGSAGELFF
TGCAGCGTTTCACAGGGATCAGCCGGGGAGCTGTTTTTT
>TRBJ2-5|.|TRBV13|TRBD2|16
CASSSTGTSGSKTQYF
TGTGCCAGCAGCTCCACCGGGACTAGCGGGAGTAAGACCCAGTACTTC
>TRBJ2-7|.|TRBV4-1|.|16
CASSQAPGGISYEQYF
TGCGCCAGCAGCCAAGCTCCAGGGGGGATCTCCTACGAGCAGTACTTC
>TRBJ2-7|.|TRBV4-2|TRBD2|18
CASSLRLAGGPRTYEQYF
TGTGCCAGCAGCCTCCGACTAGCGGGAGGGCCGAGGACCTACGAGCAGTACTTC
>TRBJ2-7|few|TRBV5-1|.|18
CASSLFTTSRTVSYEQYF
TGCGCCAGCAGCCTATTTACCACTAGTCGTACCGTTTCCTACGAGCAGTACTTC
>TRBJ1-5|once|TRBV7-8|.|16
CASSLGPGLSNQPQHF
TGTGCCAGCAGCTTAGGCCCGGGGTTAAGCAATCAGCCCCAGCATTTT
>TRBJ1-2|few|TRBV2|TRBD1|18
CASSEAGVRGSSGDGYTF
TGTGCCAGCAGTGAAGCTGGGGTCAGGGGGTCGAGCGGTGATGGCTACACCTTC
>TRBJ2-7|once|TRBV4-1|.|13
CASSQGTGYEQYF
TGCGCCAGCAGCCAAGGGACTGGCTACGAGCAGTACTTC
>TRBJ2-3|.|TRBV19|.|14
CASSILGAGDTQYF
TGTGCCAGTAGTATTCTTGGGGCCGGGGATACGCAGTATTTT
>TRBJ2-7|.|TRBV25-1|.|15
CASSASAQARGEQYF
TGTGCCAGCAGTGCCTCTGCGCAGGCGCGGGGCGAGCAGTACTTC
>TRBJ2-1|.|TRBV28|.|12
CASSIGVGEQFF
TGTGCCAGCAGTATAGGGGTGGGTGAGCAGTTCTTC
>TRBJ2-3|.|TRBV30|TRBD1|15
CAWGTDRARGVAQYF
TGTGCCTGGGGTACCGACAGGGCCAGAGGGGTTGCGCAGTATTTT
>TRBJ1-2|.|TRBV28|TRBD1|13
CASKSGQVDGYTF
TGTGCCAGCAAATCAGGACAGGTCGATGGCTACACCTTC
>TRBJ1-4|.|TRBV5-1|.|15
CASHPQGWTNEKLFF
TGCGCCAGCCATCCCCAGGGGTGGACTAATGAAAAACTGTTTTTT
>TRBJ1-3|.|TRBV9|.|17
CASSASGGGTPGNTIYF
TGTGCCAGCAGCGCTAGTGGCGGGGGTACTCCTGGAAACACCATATATTTT
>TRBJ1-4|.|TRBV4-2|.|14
CARLQGADNEKLFF
TGTGCCAGGCTACAGGGAGCTGATAATGAAAAACTGTTTTTT
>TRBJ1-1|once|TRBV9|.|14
CASSPQTVNTEAFF
TGTGCCAGCAGCCCCCAGACAGTAAACACTGAAGCTTTCTTT
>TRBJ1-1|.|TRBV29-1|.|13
CSVDQGGNTEAFF
TGCAGCGTTGACCAGGGTGGGAACACTGAAGCTTTCTTT
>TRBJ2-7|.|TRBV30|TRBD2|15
CALRLPGGATYEQYF
TGTGCCTTGAGGCTTCCCGGGGGGGCGACCTACGAGCAGTACTTC
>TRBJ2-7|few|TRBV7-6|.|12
CASSPGFYEQYF
TGTGCCAGCAGCCCGGGGTTCTACGAGCAGTACTTC
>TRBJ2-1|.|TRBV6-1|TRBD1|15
CASSETQGAGNEQFF
TGTGCCAGCAGTGAGACGCAGGGGGCGGGCAATGAGCAGTTCTTC
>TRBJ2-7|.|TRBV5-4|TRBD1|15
CASSQGQLSSYEQYF
TGTGCCAGCAGTCAGGGACAGCTGAGCTCCTACGAGCAGTACTTC
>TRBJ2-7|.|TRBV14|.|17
CASSQGPTDKATLGQYF
TGTGCCAGCAGCCAAGGTCCTACGGACAAGGCCACCCTCGGGCAGTACTTC